The source of this T cell receptor (beta chain) is a study of T cell responses to AZD1222 COVID-19 vaccine. Study conclusions and caveats: The sample set comprised mostly white British donors with more females, and clonal diversity was possibly underestimated.

Profiled with immunoSEQ multiplex PCR; TCRdb holds only in-frame clones, not every one. The sample consists of under 170,000 clones, about nine tenths of them appearing once. This CDR3 has 15 residues. Germline CDR1 is LGHDT and CDR2 is YNNKEL (reference sequence). V was pared by 0 bases and J by 7 bases, with 2 bases of the junction left unmatched. Concerning this clone: Its antigen remains unknown.

The chain carries TRBV3-1 (or the pseudogene TRBV3-2) and TRBJ2-1; 11 bases are shared with TRBD2. The sequence derives from an adult who received the AZD1222 COVID-19 vaccine. Sequencing used peripheral blood, obtained 28 days after the second AZD1222 dose. CDR3 sequence reads: CASSQELAGGNEQFF. The CDR3, as DNA: TGTGCCAGCAGCCAAGAATTAGCGGGAGGGAATGAGCAGTTCTTC.